Each of the 14 T cell receptor beta chains below was sequenced from the same sample in a study of shared clonotypes between healthy human individuals. Generated by immunoSEQ multiplex PCR, the TCRdb table keeps only in-frame clones and is missing some. The data contain a few million clones, 85% to 95% of them seen just once; the ten biggest clones take up under 0.15%. The specimen sequenced was naive CD4+ T cells sorted from blood. The subset was: CD45RA+ positively selected. Source of these receptors: a man aged 18 to 30 in good health.

Details on this clone: Additional DNA sequences in this sample encode the identical CDR3. The rearrangement uses TRBV9 and TRBJ2-2, with D unresolved. The CDR3 length is 14 residues. Trimming pared 2 bases from V and 0 bases from J, leaving 5 bases between. Germline values: CDR1 SGDLS, CDR2 YYNGEE. CDR3 loop: CASSVGPNTGELFF. CDR3 nucleotides: TGTGCCAGCAGCGTTGGACCGAACACCGGGGAGCTGTTTTTT.

The V call is TRBV5-4, the J call TRBJ1-2, with 9 bases aligning to TRBD1. The V gene's germline CDR1 is SGHNT and CDR2 YYREEE (reference sequence). This CDR3 has 15 residues. V was clipped by 3 bases and J by 4 bases; unmatched bases: 7. In nucleotides, the CDR3 is TGTGCCAGCAGCTCTGGACAGGGGCAAGTCTATGGCTACACCTTC. Its protein is CASSSGQGQVYGYTF. The full variable domain, completed using reference TRBV5-4 and TRBJ1-2, is ETGVTQSPTHLIKTRGQQVTLRCSSQSGHNTVSWYQQALGQGPQFIFQYYREEENGRGNFPPRFSGLQFPNYSSELNVNALELDDSALYLCASSSGQGQVYGYTFGSGTRLTVV.

This clone was seen a single time. V usage is TRBV19 and J usage is TRBJ1-2; D uncertain. Germline V gene lookup returns CDR1 LNHDA and CDR2 SQIVND (reference sequence). The CDR3 length is 14 residues. Deletions cut 9 bases from V and 0 bases from J, with 14 bases between. CDR3 residues: CASTEQRANYGYTF. CDR3 in DNA: TGTGCCAGCACAGAGCAGAGGGCTAACTATGGCTACACCTTC.

The V and J genes are TRBV27 and TRBJ2-7, with D tentatively TRBD1 or TRBD2 (5 bases each). The CDR3 length is 13 residues. Trimming removed 2 bases from V and 4 bases from J, with 9 bases in between. CDR1 MNHEY and CDR2 SMNVEV come from the germline V gene (reference sequence). CDR3 in DNA: TGTGCCAGCAGTTTAACGGGGCCTTACGAGCAGTACTTC. Residues: CASSLTGPYEQYF.

The chain links TRBV18 to TRBJ2-1, with 7 bases matching TRBD2. The ends lost 0 bases at V and 5 bases at J; junction bases unmatched: 13. CDR1 and CDR2 (germline): KGHSH, LQKENI. The CDR3 length is 18 residues. The DNA for the CDR3 is TGTGCCAGCTCACCACCAACCGGACTGCGGGAGACGGACAATGAGCAGTTCTTC. Amino acid sequence: CASSPPTGLRETDNEQFF.

This chain connects TRBV30 to TRBJ1-6; 7 bases map to TRBD1. The germline gives CDR1 GTSNPN, CDR2 SVGIG (reference sequence). This CDR3 comprises 15 residues. Trimming cost V 4 bases and J 2 bases; bases outside gene matches: 5. CDR3 coding DNA: TGTGCCTGGAACTCAGGGGGAACCTATAATTCACCCCTCCACTTT. It is translated as CAWNSGGTYNSPLHF.

The chain recombines TRBV5-6 with TRBJ2-2; D unclear. Germline CDR1 and CDR2: SGHDT and YYEEEE. Trimming took 3 bases from V and 7 from J, leaving 10 bases between them. The CDR3 has 13 residues. The CDR3 DNA sequence: TGTGCCAGCAGCTCAAAGGTTTACGGGGAGCTGTTTTTT. It codes for CASSSKVYGELFF.

The chain joins TRBV10-3 to TRBJ2-3, with D maybe TRBD1 (6 bases). CDR3 length: 16 residues. Germline V gene lookup returns CDR1 ENHRY and CDR2 SYGVKD. V was cut by 2 bases and J by 5 bases, with 17 bases left in between. This chain's CDR3 is CAISETSGTSRDTQYF. The DNA of the CDR3 is TGTGCCATCAGTGAGACGTCAGGGACAAGCCGAGATACGCAGTATTTT.

The chain employs TRBV5-4 and TRBJ2-1; 11 bases agree with TRBD2. The germline V gene has CDR1 SGHNT and CDR2 YYREEE (reference sequence). Trimming removed 0 bases from V and 12 bases from J; junction bases left unmatched: 5. The length of the CDR3 is 14 residues. CDR3 nucleotide sequence: TGTGCCAGCAGCTTGGGCCTAGCGGGAGGAGGGCAGTTCTTC. It yields the protein CASSLGLAGGGQFF.

J is TRBJ2-3 and V is TRBV30; 12 bases map to TRBD2. Looked up from germline, CDR1 is GTSNPN and CDR2 is SVGIG (reference sequence). V shed 5 bases, J shed 0 bases, and the junction held 9 bases outside the gene matches. The CDR3 is made up of 17 amino acids. The CDR3 sequence is CAWLRLAGALSTDTQYF. In DNA, the CDR3 is TGTGCCTGGCTAAGACTAGCGGGGGCCTTAAGCACAGATACGCAGTATTTT.

The chain recombines TRBV7-8 with TRBJ2-3; 7 bases are a match to TRBD2. This CDR3 has 16 residues. The V segment lost 5 bases and the J segment 10 bases; nucleotides outside the gene matches: 18. Germline-derived CDR1 and CDR2 are SGHVS and FQNEAQ. The CDR3 here is CASSPLSASGPYAQYF. In nucleotides, the CDR3 is TGTGCCAGCAGCCCACTTAGTGCTAGCGGCCCTTATGCGCAGTATTTT. Full variable domain (outside the CDR3, taken from reference TRBV7-8 and TRBJ2-3): GAGVSQSPRYKVAKRGQDVALRCDPISGHVSLFWYQQALGQGPEFLTYFQNEAQLDKSGLPSDRFFAERPEGSVSTLKIQRTQQEDSAVYLCASSPLSASGPYAQYFGPGTRLTVL.

The chain carries TRBV10-3 and TRBJ2-7, with a possible D match to TRBD2 (7 bases). In germline, CDR1 is ENHRY, CDR2 SYGVKD. V lost 10 bases to trimming and J lost 3 bases, with 13 bases between them. The CDR3 loop spans 12 amino acids. The CDR3 protein is CATGGGLYEQYF. The CDR3 region has the DNA TGTGCCACTGGGGGGGGGCTCTACGAGCAGTACTTC.

This clone appeared a single time. The rearrangement uses TRBV6-1 and TRBJ2-5; a possible D gene is TRBD1 (6 bases). This CDR3 has 15 residues. CDR1 is MNHNS, CDR2 SASEGT, per germline. Trimming took off 6 bases at V and 5 bases at J, with 19 bases between the two ends. CDR3 region: CASRPGAKESETQYF. CDR3 sequence (DNA): TGTGCCAGCAGACCAGGGGCGAAAGAATCGGAGACCCAGTACTTC.

This clone was seen only once. This rearrangement joins TRBV19 to TRBJ1-2; TRBD1 is a possible D gene (6 bases). Germline V gene lookup returns CDR1 LNHDA and CDR2 SQIVND (reference sequence). V was shortened by 3 bases and J by 7 bases, with 21 bases between the two germline ends. This CDR3 contains 16 residues. The chain's CDR3 is CASSMGALTPLSGYTF. The CDR3 DNA sequence: TGTGCCAGTAGTATGGGGGCACTGACACCACTAAGTGGCTACACCTTC. Using reference TRBV19 and TRBJ1-2 for the parts outside the CDR3, the full variable domain is DGGITQSPKYLFRKEGQNVTLSCEQNLNHDAMYWYRQDPGQGLRLIYYSQIVNDFQKGDIAEGYSVSREKKESFPLTVTSAQKNPTAFYLCASSMGALTPLSGYTFGSGTRLTVV.